The next 12 T cell receptor beta chains were all read from a single sample in a study of T cells in Graves' hyperthyroidism and ophthalmopathy. Amplification of TCR beta CDR3 regions was performed using RNA transcripts as template. HTBI primers were employed in a first-round RT-PCR of the TCR CDR3. In TCRdb, the multiplex PCR reads were re-called with MiXCR into one record per CDR3 protein. The table shows 450,000 to 650,000 distinct CDR3 sequences, with 14% occurring only once. Sequencing used blood. These receptors were obtained from a woman younger than 35 with Graves' ophthalmopathy.

This clonotype has ten or more counts. J is TRBJ1-6 and V is TRBV14; tentatively, D is TRBD1 (5 bases). Trimming cost V 0 bases and J 7 bases, with 16 bases left between them. The CDR3 is made up of 17 amino acids. Germline loops: CDR1 SGHDN, CDR2 FVKESK. The CDR3 DNA reads as TGTGCCAGCAGCCAAGAATGGGGGTCCCTACGAAATTCACCCCTCCACTTT. This codes for CASSQEWGSLRNSPLHF. The full variable domain, completed using reference TRBV14 and TRBJ1-6, is EAGVTQFPSHSVIEKGQTVTLRCDPISGHDNLYWYRRVMGKEIKFLLHFVKESKQDESGMPNNRFLAERTGGTYSTLKVQPAELEDSGVYFCASSQEWGSLRNSPLHFGNGTRLTVT.

The table lists this clonotype with many counts. The genes are TRBV6-1 and TRBJ2-1; 8 bases match TRBD2. The CDR3 totals 15 residues. Germline V CDR1 and CDR2: MNHNS, SASEGT. The V and J ends lost 4 bases and 10 bases, in that order; junction bases with no gene match: 12. CDR3 region: CASSAPGLGLGEQFF. The CDR3 DNA reads as TGTGCCAGCAGTGCACCGGGACTAGGGCTAGGGGAGCAGTTCTTC.

A word on this clonotype: One base away lies a much larger clone, so this may be a sequencing read error. V is TRBV7-9 and J is TRBJ1-4, with D possibly being TRBD1 (5 bases). V was pared by 4 bases and J by 8 bases, with 17 bases between. The CDR3 is 15 amino acids. From germline, CDR1 is SEHNR and CDR2 FQNEAQ (reference sequence). The CDR3 spells CASSSVGTGLEKLFF. The CDR3 coding sequence is TGTGCCAGCAGCTCAGTGGGAACAGGCTTAGAAAAACTGTTTTTT. Variable domain in full (rest from reference TRBV7-9 and TRBJ1-4): DTGVSQNPRHKITKRGQNVTFRCDPISEHNRLYWYRQTLGQGPEFLTYFQNEAQLEKSRLLSDRFSAERPKGSFSTLEIQRTEQGDSAMYLCASSSVGTGLEKLFFGSGTQLSVL.

This chain links TRBV27 with TRBJ2-2, with TRBD1 identical over 8 bases. CDR1 is MNHEY, CDR2 SMNVEV, per germline (reference sequence). The CDR3 spans 13 residues. Germline trimming cut 5 bases from V and 8 bases from J; bases unmatched to any gene: 4. The CDR3 spells CASSQGAGGELFF. CDR3 bases: TGTGCCAGCAGTCAGGGGGCCGGGGGGGAGCTGTTTTTT.

This clonotype was seen ten or more times. This chain joins TRBV3-1 and TRBJ2-1; 8 bases match TRBD2. Trimming removed 1 base from V and 6 bases from J; junction bases left unmatched: 5. The germline CDR1 and CDR2 sequences are LGHDT and YNNKEL (reference sequence). The CDR3 consists of 15 residues. In DNA, the CDR3 is TGTGCCAGCAGCCAAGTTCTAGCGGGCCTCAATGAGCAGTTCTTC. Translated, it gives CASSQVLAGLNEQFF.

This clonotype has ten or more counts. The gene calls are TRBV7-9 and TRBJ2-2; D may be TRBD1 (5 bases). Per germline, CDR1 SEHNR and CDR2 FQNEAQ (reference sequence). The CDR3 sequence is 16 residues long. Trimming cost V 4 bases and J 3 bases, with 15 bases left between them. CDR3 sequence: CASSSPPSGYTGELFF. For the CDR3, the DNA is TGTGCCAGCAGCTCCCCTCCCTCAGGGTACACCGGGGAGCTGTTTTTT.

This clonotype was seen repeatedly, ten times or more. The V call is TRBV3-1, the J call TRBJ2-1; 11 bases match TRBD2. Germline V lookup: CDR1 LGHDT, CDR2 YNNKEL (reference sequence). The CDR3 runs 15 residues. The junction had 10 bases not matched to a gene; V was cut back by 1 base and J by 14 bases. The CDR3 DNA is TGTGCCAGCAGCCAAGGCGTAGCGGGAGGGGTGCAAGAGTTCTTC. It yields the protein CASSQGVAGGVQEFF.

V gene TRBV6-1 combines with J gene TRBJ1-1; 9 bases align to TRBD1. V lost 4 bases, J lost 1 base, and 10 bases stayed unmatched. Germline V gene lookup returns CDR1 MNHNS and CDR2 SASEGT. The length of the CDR3 is 17 residues. CDR3 sequence: CASSAAGTGSRNTEAFF. Written as DNA, the CDR3 is TGTGCCAGCAGTGCCGCTGGGACAGGGAGTAGGAACACTGAAGCTTTCTTT.

This clonotype was counted many times. The chain recombines TRBV2 with TRBJ2-7; 7 bases match TRBD2. The length of the CDR3 is 15 residues. The V segment lost 6 bases and the J segment 2 bases; nucleotides outside the gene matches: 10. In germline, CDR1 is SNHLY, CDR2 FYNNEI. CDR3 in amino acids: CASRPRLAAAYEQYF. CDR3 DNA sequence: TGTGCCAGCAGACCCAGACTAGCAGCTGCCTACGAGCAGTACTTC.

This clonotype has ten or more counts. This chain joins TRBV18 and TRBJ2-1; D is unresolved. The CDR3 runs 12 residues. The germline V gene encodes CDR1 KGHSH and CDR2 LQKENI. V was clipped by 6 bases and J by 5 bases, with 8 bases between them. CDR3 bases: TGTGCCAGCTCGTACAGTGACAATGAGCAGTTCTTC. Translation: CASSYSDNEQFF.

V and J are TRBV30 and TRBJ2-5, with TRBD2 matching over 8 bases. With 2 bases clipped from V and 4 bases from J, the junction kept 9 bases outside the gene matches. This CDR3 contains 15 residues. From germline, CDR1 is GTSNPN and CDR2 SVGIG (reference sequence). CDR3 in amino acids: CAWSTIAGFIETQYF. The DNA for the CDR3 is TGTGCCTGGAGTACTATAGCGGGGTTCATAGAGACCCAGTACTTC.

This clonotype was observed at least ten times. This sequence joins TRBV7-9 and TRBJ1-1; no firm D call. Germline CDR1 SEHNR, CDR2 FQNEAQ (reference sequence). The CDR3 sequence is 13 residues long. V lost 5 bases, J lost 6 bases, and 13 bases lay in between. The CDR3 spells CASSSRSGAEAFF. In DNA, the CDR3 is TGTGCCAGCAGCAGCAGGTCCGGCGCTGAAGCTTTCTTT.